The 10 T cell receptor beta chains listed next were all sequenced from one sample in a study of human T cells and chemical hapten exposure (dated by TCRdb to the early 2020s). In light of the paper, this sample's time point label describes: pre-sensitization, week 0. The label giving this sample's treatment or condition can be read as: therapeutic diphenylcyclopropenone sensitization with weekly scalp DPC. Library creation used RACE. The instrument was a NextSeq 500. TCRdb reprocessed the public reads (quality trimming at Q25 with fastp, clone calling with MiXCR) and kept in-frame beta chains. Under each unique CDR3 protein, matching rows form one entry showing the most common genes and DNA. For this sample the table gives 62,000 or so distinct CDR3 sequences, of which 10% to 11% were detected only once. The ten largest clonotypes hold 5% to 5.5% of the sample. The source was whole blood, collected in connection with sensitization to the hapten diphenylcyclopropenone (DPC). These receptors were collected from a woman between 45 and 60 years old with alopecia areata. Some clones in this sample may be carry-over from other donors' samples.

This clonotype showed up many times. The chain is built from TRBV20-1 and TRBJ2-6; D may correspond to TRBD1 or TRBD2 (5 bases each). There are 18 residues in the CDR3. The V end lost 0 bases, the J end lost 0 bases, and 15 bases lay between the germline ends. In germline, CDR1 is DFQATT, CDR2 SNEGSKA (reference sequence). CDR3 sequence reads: CSARDSFLGTSGANVLTF. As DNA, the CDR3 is TGCAGTGCTAGAGATAGCTTTTTAGGGACCTCTGGGGCCAACGTCCTGACTTTC.

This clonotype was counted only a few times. DNA for the CDR3: TGTGCCAGCAGCCAAGACCAGACCTACGAGCAGTACTTC. Translating it yields CASSQDQTYEQYF. This chain uses TRBV4-2 with TRBJ2-7; D gene uncertain. The length of the CDR3 is 13 residues. V was pared by 0 bases and J by 2 bases, with 5 bases between. The germline V gene encodes CDR1 LGHNA and CDR2 YNFKEQ.

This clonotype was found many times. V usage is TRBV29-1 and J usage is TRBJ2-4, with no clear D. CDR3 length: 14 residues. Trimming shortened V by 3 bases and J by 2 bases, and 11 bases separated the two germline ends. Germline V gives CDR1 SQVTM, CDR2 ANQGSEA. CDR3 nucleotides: TGCAGCGTTGAGTCTCAAGGATCCAAAAACATTCAGTACTTC. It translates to CSVESQGSKNIQYF.

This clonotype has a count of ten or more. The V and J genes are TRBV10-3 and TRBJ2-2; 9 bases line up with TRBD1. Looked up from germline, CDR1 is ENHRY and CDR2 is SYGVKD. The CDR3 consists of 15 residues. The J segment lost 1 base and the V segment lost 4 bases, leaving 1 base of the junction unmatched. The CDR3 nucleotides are TGTGCCATCAGTGGGGGACAGGGGAACACCGGGGAGCTGTTTTTT. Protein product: CAISGGQGNTGELFF.

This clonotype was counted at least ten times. The CDR3 here is CASSQYGQLNGELFF. The CDR3 nucleotides read TGCGCCAGCAGCCAATACGGACAGCTTAACGGGGAGCTGTTTTTT. This chain links TRBV4-3 with TRBJ2-2, with D possibly matching TRBD1 (6 bases). V lost 2 bases and J lost 7, with 14 bases in between. The V gene's germline CDR1 is LGHNA and CDR2 YSLEER. The CDR3 extends over 15 amino acids.

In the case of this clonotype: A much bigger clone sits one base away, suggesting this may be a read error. The CDR3 bases are TGTGCCAGCAGACGGGACGGAAGTGCTGAAGCTTTCTTT. It yields the protein CASRRDGSAEAFF. This sequence joins TRBV5-6 and TRBJ1-1; D possibly corresponds to TRBD1 (5 bases). The V end lost 5 bases, the J end lost 6 bases, and 14 bases lay between the germline ends. The CDR3 length is 13 residues. The germline V gene has CDR1 SGHDT and CDR2 YYEEEE. The whole variable domain, filled in from reference TRBV5-6 and TRBJ1-1, reads DAGVTQSPTHLIKTRGQQVTLRCSPKSGHDTVSWYQQALGQGPQFIFQYYEEEERQRGNFPDRFSGHQFPNYSSELNVNALLLGDSALYLCASRRDGSAEAFFGQGTRLTVV.

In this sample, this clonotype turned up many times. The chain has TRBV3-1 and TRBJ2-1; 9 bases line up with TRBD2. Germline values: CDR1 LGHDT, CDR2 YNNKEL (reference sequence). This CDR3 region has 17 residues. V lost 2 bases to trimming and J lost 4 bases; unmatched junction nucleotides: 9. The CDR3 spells CASSQIVLAGVYNEQFF. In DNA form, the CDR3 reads TGTGCCAGCAGCCAAATCGTCTTAGCGGGGGTTTACAATGAGCAGTTCTTC.

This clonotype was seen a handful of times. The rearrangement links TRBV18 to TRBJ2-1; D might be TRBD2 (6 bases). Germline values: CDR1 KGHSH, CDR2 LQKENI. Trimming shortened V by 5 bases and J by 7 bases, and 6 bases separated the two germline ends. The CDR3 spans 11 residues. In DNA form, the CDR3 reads TGTGCCAGCTCAGCGGGGAATGAGCAGTTCTTC. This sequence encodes CASSAGNEQFF.

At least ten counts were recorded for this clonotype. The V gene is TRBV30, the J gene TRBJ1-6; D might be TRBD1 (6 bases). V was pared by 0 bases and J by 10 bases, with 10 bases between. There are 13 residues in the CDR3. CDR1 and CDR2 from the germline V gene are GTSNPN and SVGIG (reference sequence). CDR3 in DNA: TGTGCCTGGAGTGTACAGGGAAACTCACCCCTCCACTTT. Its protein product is CAWSVQGNSPLHF.

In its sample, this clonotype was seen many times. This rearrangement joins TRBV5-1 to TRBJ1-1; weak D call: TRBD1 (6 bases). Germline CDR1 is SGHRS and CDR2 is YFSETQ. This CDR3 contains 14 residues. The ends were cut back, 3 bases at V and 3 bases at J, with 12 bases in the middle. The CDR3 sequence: CASSSGQLDTEAFF. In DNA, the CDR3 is TGCGCCAGCAGCTCGGGACAACTCGACACTGAAGCTTTCTTT.